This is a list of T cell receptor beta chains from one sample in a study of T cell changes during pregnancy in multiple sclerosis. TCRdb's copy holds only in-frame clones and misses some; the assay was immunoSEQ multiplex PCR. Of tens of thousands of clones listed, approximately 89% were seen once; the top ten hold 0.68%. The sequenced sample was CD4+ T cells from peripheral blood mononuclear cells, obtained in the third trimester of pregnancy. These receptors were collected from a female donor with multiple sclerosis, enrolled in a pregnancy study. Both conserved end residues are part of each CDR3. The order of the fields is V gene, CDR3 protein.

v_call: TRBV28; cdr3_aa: CASSSGGEGGQPQHF
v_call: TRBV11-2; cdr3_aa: CASSFNSGANVLTF
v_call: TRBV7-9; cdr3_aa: CASSLFSTDTQYF
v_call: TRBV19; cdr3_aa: CASSIRGDTPNTEAFF
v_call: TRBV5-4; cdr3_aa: CASSPGSDGANVLTF
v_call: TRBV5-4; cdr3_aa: CASSFGGAGTEAFF
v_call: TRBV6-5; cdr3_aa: CASSQLSGPEAFF
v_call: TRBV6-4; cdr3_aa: CASSDGQGRSGYTF
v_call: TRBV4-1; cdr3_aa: CASSHPRDRGLYEQYF
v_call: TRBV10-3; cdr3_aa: CATSAREPINYGYTF
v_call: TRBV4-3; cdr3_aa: CASSQERRVQTDTQYF
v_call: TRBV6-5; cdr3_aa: CASSYSTWAPAETQYF
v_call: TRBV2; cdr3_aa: CASTGQPEETQYF
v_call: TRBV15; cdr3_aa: CATSTRQGGGETQYF
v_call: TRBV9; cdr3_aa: CASSVDYGGDEQYF
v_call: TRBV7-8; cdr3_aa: CASSFRRWDRVKTHQPQHF
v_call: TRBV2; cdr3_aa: CASSEAGDNSPLHF
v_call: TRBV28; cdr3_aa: CASSGLGGGTDTQYF
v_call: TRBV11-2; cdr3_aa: CASSVGRSGANVLTF
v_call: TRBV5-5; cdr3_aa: CASSAGTSPGHEQFF
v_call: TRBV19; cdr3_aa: CASRPRGANYGYTF
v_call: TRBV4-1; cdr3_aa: CASSQEGTGLNEKLFF
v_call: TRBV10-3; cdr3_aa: CAISDEPSLNSPLHF
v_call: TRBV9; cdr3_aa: CASSVVGLAGVTSRTYEQYF
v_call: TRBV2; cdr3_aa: CASSGGGISYNEQFF
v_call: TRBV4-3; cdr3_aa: CASSQDLGNTIYF
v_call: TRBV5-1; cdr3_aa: CASSLGGSYTYEQYF
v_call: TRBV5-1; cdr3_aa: CASTLGGSTEAFF
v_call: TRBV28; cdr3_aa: CASSTSGGQRETQYF
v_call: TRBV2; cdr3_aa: CASSERESTYNEQFF
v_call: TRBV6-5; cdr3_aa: CASSYSGGVYGYTF
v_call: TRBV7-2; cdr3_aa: CASSLAPASGETQYF
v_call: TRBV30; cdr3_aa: CALTHNPGYNSPLHF
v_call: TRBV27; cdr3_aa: CASTPSGGLGEQFF
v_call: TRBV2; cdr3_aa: CASSEETYNEQFF
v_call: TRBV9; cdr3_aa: CASSVLPSDEQFF
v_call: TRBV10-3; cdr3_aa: CAIGTPQGANTGELFF
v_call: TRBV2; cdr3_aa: CASSFGGGAGETQYF
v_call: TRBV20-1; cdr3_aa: CSARVNEQFF
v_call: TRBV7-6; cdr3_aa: CASSSGQPYEQYF
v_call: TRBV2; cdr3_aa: CASGGGVQYF
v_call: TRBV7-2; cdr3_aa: CASSWQGQGNEQFF
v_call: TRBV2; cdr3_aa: CASSEAGTGLTEAFF
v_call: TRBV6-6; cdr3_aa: CASSYLTTARNEQFF